Presented here are 16 T cell receptor beta chains from one specimen sequenced in a study of Ad26.COV2.S vaccination and SARS-CoV-2 variants. Profiled with immunoSEQ multiplex PCR; TCRdb holds only in-frame clones, not every one. The table includes under 550,000 clones, 88% detected once. Treatment defined: around 19 received Ad26.COV2.S at low or high dose, single or two shots; about 5 received placebo; per-sample allocation not given. All samples were drawn on day 63, counting from the first vaccine or placebo injection. The source material was peripheral blood, sampled in a trial of Ad26.COV2.S vaccine versus placebo. These receptor sequences come from a person between 18 and 65 years old who received the Ad26.COV2.S COVID-19 vaccine or a placebo.

The chain carries TRBV7-2 and TRBJ2-1; D uncertain. V lost 1 base to trimming and J lost 8 bases, with 15 bases between them. Germline CDR1 SGHTA, CDR2 FQGNSA. This CDR3 is built from 15 residues. CDR3 DNA: TGTGCCAGCAGCTTAGTGGGTGGGCCTAGGGATGAGCAGTTCTTC. This sequence encodes CASSLVGGPRDEQFF.

J is TRBJ2-2 and V is TRBV12-2; TRBD2, the table's D call, lacks a check against the DNA. TRBV12-2 represents a pseudogene. The CDR3 spans 19 residues. The CDR3 bases are TGTGCAAGTCGCTTAGCGGGACTAGCGGGGGATGCGAACACCGGGGAGCTGTTTTTT. Its translation: CASRLAGLAGDANTGELFF.

This clone was recorded only once. The genes are TRBV21-1 and TRBJ1-6. TRBV21-1 is given as a pseudogene. This CDR3 contains 16 residues. The DNA of the CDR3 is TGTGCCAGCAGCAAACGACCGAGACGAGATAATTCACCCCTCCACTTT. Translating it yields CASSKRPRRDNSPLHF.

J is TRBJ1-5 and V is TRBV12-3 or TRBV12-4; weak D call: TRBD1 (5 bases). Between the trimmed V and J ends, which lost 8 bases and 3 bases, there was a span of 11 bases. The CDR3 spans 13 residues. CDR3 sequence: CASGGGYNQPQHF. DNA of the CDR3: TGTGCCAGCGGGGGGGGGTACAATCAGCCCCAGCATTTT.

The rearrangement links TRBV4-1 to TRBJ2-5, with D perhaps matching TRBD1 (6 bases). Per the germline V gene, CDR1 is MGHRA and CDR2 is YSYEKL. The CDR3 sequence is 15 residues long. The V and J ends lost 1 base and 5 bases respectively, with 14 bases between them. The CDR3 nucleotides read TGCGCCAGCAGCCAAGTCAATTGGGGGCGGGAGACCCAGTACTTC. The encoded protein is CASSQVNWGRETQYF.

The CDR3 nucleotides are TGTGCCAGCACCCCCCTCGGGAACAATGAGCAGTTCTTC. Its translation: CASTPLGNNEQFF. This chain links TRBV27 with TRBJ2-1, with D perhaps matching TRBD2 (5 bases). CDR3 length: 13 amino acids. V gave up 7 bases and J gave up 5 bases, with 12 bases separating them. Looked up from germline, CDR1 is MNHEY and CDR2 is SMNVEV (reference sequence).

The V and J genes are TRBV30 and TRBJ2-7; the match to TRBD1 covers 10 bases. Trimming at V came to 0 bases and at J to 6 bases, leaving 2 bases not matched to a gene. Germline V gene sequence: CDR1 GTSNPN, CDR2 SVGIG (reference sequence). There are 13 residues in the CDR3. The CDR3 spells CAWSVDRGREQYF. The CDR3 coding sequence is TGTGCCTGGAGTGTAGACAGGGGGCGCGAGCAGTACTTC.

V is TRBV27 and J is TRBJ2-7, with no clear D. The CDR3 consists of 13 residues. V shed 3 bases and J shed 3 bases, with 9 bases lying between them. Germline V CDR1 and CDR2: MNHEY, SMNVEV (reference sequence). CDR3 amino acids: CASSLINDYEQYF. The DNA for the CDR3 is TGTGCCAGCAGTTTGATTAACGACTACGAGCAGTACTTC.

This clone was picked up many times. The chain carries TRBV4-1 and TRBJ1-4; D not certain. The CDR3 has 16 amino acids. Germline V gene lookup returns CDR1 MGHRA and CDR2 YSYEKL. Deletions cut 3 bases from V and 4 bases from J, with 15 bases between. CDR3 sequence: CASSHRQETNNEKLFF. The CDR3 bases are TGCGCCAGCAGCCATCGCCAGGAGACAAATAATGAAAAACTGTTTTTT.

The chain combines TRBV18 with TRBJ2-5; possibly TRBD2 for D (6 bases). CDR3 length: 16 amino acids. V lost 3 bases and J lost 2, with 16 bases in between. Germline V gene lookup returns CDR1 KGHSH and CDR2 LQKENI. The CDR3, as DNA: TGTGCCAGCTCACCCGATAACTGGGGGGTGCAAGAGACCCAGTACTTC. Translation: CASSPDNWGVQETQYF.

This clone has only a few counts. V is TRBV7-9 and J is TRBJ2-1; the D gene is possibly TRBD2 (6 bases). The ends were cut back, 4 bases at V and 4 bases at J, with 14 bases in the middle. CDR3 size: 15 residues. The V gene's germline CDR1 is SEHNR and CDR2 FQNEAQ (reference sequence). CDR3 DNA sequence: TGTGCCAGCAGCTCCCGGTTAGCGGTATACAATGAGCAGTTCTTC. It specifies CASSSRLAVYNEQFF.

The chain employs TRBV7-8 and TRBJ2-1, with D hard to call. The germline V and J ends were trimmed by 1 base and 5 bases, with 6 bases remaining between them. Germline CDR1 reads SGHVS; CDR2 reads FQNEAQ. The CDR3 totals 13 residues. As DNA, the CDR3 is TGTGCCAGCAGCTTAGAAGCGCACAATGAGCAGTTCTTC. Amino acids: CASSLEAHNEQFF.

V and J are TRBV6-2 or TRBV6-3 and TRBJ1-5; D call uncertain. Germline values: CDR1 MNHEY, CDR2 SVGEGT. This CDR3 is 13 amino acids long. Between the trimmed V and J ends, which lost 2 bases and 6 bases, there was a span of 8 bases. The CDR3 protein is CASSYRSTQPQHF. For the CDR3, the DNA is TGTGCCAGCAGTTACAGATCTACTCAGCCCCAGCATTTT.

This clone was recorded once. The CDR3 bases are TGTGCCAGCAACACAGGGGGCACTGGAAACACCATATATTTT. It codes for CASNTGGTGNTIYF. V and J are TRBV5-6 and TRBJ1-3, with 9 bases matching TRBD1. Losses at the gene ends were 6 bases for V and 2 bases for J; bases not matched to a gene: 3. The CDR3 covers 14 residues. Germline V lookup: CDR1 SGHDT, CDR2 YYEEEE. The full variable domain, its missing parts supplied by reference TRBV5-6 and TRBJ1-3, is DAGVTQSPTHLIKTRGQQVTLRCSPKSGHDTVSWYQQALGQGPQFIFQYYEEEERQRGNFPDRFSGHQFPNYSSELNVNALLLGDSALYLCASNTGGTGNTIYFGEGSWLTVV.

The sample holds one count of this clone. The chain recombines TRBV6-5 with TRBJ1-2, with 9 nucleotides matching TRBD1. Germline values: CDR1 MNHEY, CDR2 SVGAGI. This CDR3 has 13 amino acids. Trimming took 5 bases from V and 3 from J; bases not matched to a gene: 1. CDR3 residues: CASSRTGDYGYTF. In nucleotides, the CDR3 is TGTGCCAGCAGTCGGACAGGGGACTATGGCTACACCTTC.

The chain is built from TRBV3-1 (or the pseudogene TRBV3-2) and TRBJ2-4; TRBD2 might be the D (6 bases). Trimming removed 0 bases at V and 7 bases at J, with 13 bases between. Germline V gives CDR1 LGHDT, CDR2 YNNKEL (reference sequence). The CDR3 is 15 amino acids. DNA for the CDR3: TGTGCCAGCAGCCAAGATCTGCGGGGCTGGAACATTCAGTACTTC. As protein: CASSQDLRGWNIQYF.